These T cell receptor beta chains were read from a single sample in a study of blood T cell repertoires in COVID-19. Assay: immunoSEQ multiplex PCR; the TCRdb copy retains only in-frame clones and omits some. Of about 500,000 clones in the sample, less than 90% are singletons; the top ten hold around 7.8%. The sample was peripheral blood. These receptors were obtained from a woman in her 50s with COVID-19, enrolled during active disease. The CDR3 runs from the conserved cysteine through the conserved F or W. Each record gives: CDR3 length, V gene, D gene, clone size, J gene, CDR3 DNA, CDR3 protein. The D gene is left open where the match is weak. Clone size, where shown, is once, few, many, or a class for clones that have expanded.

len: 13
v_gene: TRBV6-6
d_gene: NA
abundance: NA
j_gene: TRBJ2-3
CDR3nt: TGTGCCAGCACGAGGGACTCCCAGGATACGCAGTATTTT
CDR3aa: CASTRDSQDTQYF

len: 18
v_gene: TRBV11-2
d_gene: TRBD2
abundance: NA
j_gene: TRBJ2-3
CDR3nt: TGTGCCAGCAGCTTGTCAGGGTTAGGGCTAGCGGACACAGATACGCAGTATTTT
CDR3aa: CASSLSGLGLADTDTQYF

len: 12
v_gene: TRBV29-1
d_gene: NA
abundance: NA
j_gene: TRBJ1-5
CDR3nt: TGCAGCGTTGGTTCGGTCAATCAGCCCCAGCATTTT
CDR3aa: CSVGSVNQPQHF

len: 15
v_gene: TRBV5-1
d_gene: TRBD1
abundance: NA
j_gene: TRBJ2-7
CDR3nt: TGCGCCAGCAGCCCCGGGACAGGACCTACCTACGAGCAGTACTTC
CDR3aa: CASSPGTGPTYEQYF

len: 14
v_gene: TRBV30
d_gene: NA
abundance: NA
j_gene: TRBJ1-3
CDR3nt: TGTGCCTGGAGTCCCGGGAACTCTGGAAACACCATATATTTT
CDR3aa: CAWSPGNSGNTIYF

len: 15
v_gene: TRBV30
d_gene: NA
abundance: NA
j_gene: TRBJ1-2
CDR3nt: TGTGCCTGGAGTGTTTCCAGGGGATCGGGCTATGGCTACACCTTC
CDR3aa: CAWSVSRGSGYGYTF

len: 14
v_gene: TRBV3-1/TRBV3-2
d_gene: NA
abundance: NA
j_gene: TRBJ1-4
CDR3nt: TGTGCCAGCAGCCAAGATTACTCAGGTGAAAAACTGTTTTTT
CDR3aa: CASSQDYSGEKLFF

len: 16
v_gene: TRBV7-8
d_gene: NA
abundance: few
j_gene: TRBJ1-1
CDR3nt: TGTGCCAGCAGCTTAGGGCAAGGGGCGCAGGGCACTGAAGCTTTCTTT
CDR3aa: CASSLGQGAQGTEAFF

len: 13
v_gene: TRBV6-6
d_gene: NA
abundance: NA
j_gene: TRBJ2-2
CDR3nt: TGTGCCAGCCGGGACACCAACACCGGGGAGCTGTTTTTT
CDR3aa: CASRDTNTGELFF

len: 11
v_gene: TRBV2
d_gene: NA
abundance: NA
j_gene: TRBJ2-7
CDR3nt: TGTGCCAGCAGTGATTACTACGAGCAGTACTTC
CDR3aa: CASSDYYEQYF

len: 14
v_gene: TRBV28
d_gene: NA
abundance: NA
j_gene: TRBJ1-5
CDR3nt: TGTGCCAGCAGACAGGGTTACGGCCATCAGCCCCAGCATTTT
CDR3aa: CASRQGYGHQPQHF

len: 15
v_gene: TRBV3-1/TRBV3-2
d_gene: TRBD1
abundance: NA
j_gene: TRBJ1-2
CDR3nt: TGTGCCAGCAGCCAAGATGTAGGACAGGTCGGTGGCTACACCTTC
CDR3aa: CASSQDVGQVGGYTF

len: 16
v_gene: TRBV5-4
d_gene: NA
abundance: once
j_gene: TRBJ2-1
CDR3nt: TGTGCCAGCAGCTGGTCGGGGAGGATCTCCTACAATGAGCAGTTCTTC
CDR3aa: CASSWSGRISYNEQFF

len: 17
v_gene: TRBV19
d_gene: TRBD1
abundance: NA
j_gene: TRBJ2-6
CDR3nt: TGTGCCAGTAGTAGAGGGACAGGGGGTAGTGGGGCCAACGTCCTGACTTTC
CDR3aa: CASSRGTGGSGANVLTF

len: 17
v_gene: TRBV5-1
d_gene: TRBD2
abundance: NA
j_gene: TRBJ2-5
CDR3nt: TGCGCCAGCAGCTGGACGGTGGAAGCGGGGGGAAAAGAGACCCAGTACTTC
CDR3aa: CASSWTVEAGGKETQYF

len: 15
v_gene: TRBV19
d_gene: NA
abundance: NA
j_gene: TRBJ2-3
CDR3nt: TGTGCCAGTAGGGCACCGGGACTCACAACACATACGCAGTATTTT
CDR3aa: CASRAPGLTTHTQYF

len: 13
v_gene: TRBV10-1
d_gene: NA
abundance: NA
j_gene: TRBJ2-5
CDR3nt: TGCGCCAGCAGTGAGTCGCCAGAAGAGACCCAGTACTTC
CDR3aa: CASSESPEETQYF

len: 11
v_gene: TRBV3-1/TRBV3-2
d_gene: NA
abundance: NA
j_gene: TRBJ2-7
CDR3nt: TGTGCCAGCAGCTTAATGTACGAGCAGTACTTC
CDR3aa: CASSLMYEQYF

len: 14
v_gene: TRBV2
d_gene: TRBD1
abundance: NA
j_gene: TRBJ1-1
CDR3nt: TGTGCCAGCAGTGTTTCCCCCAGGGGGAAATTGGCTTTCTTT
CDR3aa: CASSVSPRGKLAFF

len: 14
v_gene: TRBV5-1
d_gene: NA
abundance: NA
j_gene: TRBJ1-1
CDR3nt: TGCGCCAGCAGCTTCGGAGAGGTGAACACTGAAGCTTTCTTT
CDR3aa: CASSFGEVNTEAFF

len: 15
v_gene: TRBV6-5
d_gene: NA
abundance: NA
j_gene: TRBJ1-4
CDR3nt: TGTGCCAGCAGTCTGGGACAAGCAACTAATGAAAAACTGTTTTTT
CDR3aa: CASSLGQATNEKLFF

len: 20
v_gene: TRBV9
d_gene: TRBD1
abundance: NA
j_gene: TRBJ2-1
CDR3nt: TGTGCCAGCAGCGTAGACCCCGCGGACAGGGGCGACGATGGTTACAATGAGCAGTTCTTC
CDR3aa: CASSVDPADRGDDGYNEQFF

len: 15
v_gene: TRBV4-1
d_gene: NA
abundance: NA
j_gene: TRBJ1-3
CDR3nt: TGCGCCAGCAGCCAAGACCGCAGTGATGGAAACACCATATATTTT
CDR3aa: CASSQDRSDGNTIYF

len: 13
v_gene: TRBV28
d_gene: TRBD2
abundance: NA
j_gene: TRBJ2-5
CDR3nt: TGTGCCAGCGAAGCGGGGGGGCATGAGACCCAGTACTTC
CDR3aa: CASEAGGHETQYF

len: 14
v_gene: TRBV3-1/TRBV3-2
d_gene: NA
abundance: NA
j_gene: TRBJ1-6
CDR3nt: TGTGCCAGCAGCCAAATACAGAGAAATTCACCCCTCCACTTT
CDR3aa: CASSQIQRNSPLHF

len: 12
v_gene: TRBV7-9
d_gene: NA
abundance: NA
j_gene: TRBJ2-7
CDR3nt: TGTGCCAGCAGAGGGTCCAGGGACGAGCAGTACTTC
CDR3aa: CASRGSRDEQYF

len: 13
v_gene: TRBV13
d_gene: NA
abundance: NA
j_gene: TRBJ1-2
CDR3nt: TGTGCCAGCAGCCGTACAGGGAACTATGGCTACACCTTC
CDR3aa: CASSRTGNYGYTF